Listed here is a single T cell receptor (beta chain). Sample time point: pre-sensitization, week 0. Specified treatment: therapeutic diphenylcyclopropenone sensitization with weekly scalp DPC. CDR1 and CDR2 from the germline V gene are MNHEY and SVGAGI. The V gene lost 2 bases and the J gene lost 13 bases, with 12 bases spanning the gap. The CDR3 has 12 residues. The source of the sample is a study of human T cells and chemical hapten exposure. TCRdb used MiXCR to reprocess the RACE reads, holding one entry per CDR3 protein. The table shows about 60,000 distinct CDR3 sequences, with 11% occurring only once.

V is TRBV6-5 and J is TRBJ2-1; D possibly corresponds to TRBD1 (6 bases). Source: whole blood, taken in connection with sensitization to the hapten diphenylcyclopropenone (DPC). The receptor comes from a woman aged 40-49 years with alopecia areata. Some clones in this sample may be carry-over from other donors' samples. The chain's CDR3 is CASSYDRRFQFF. The CDR3 bases are TGTGCCAGCAGTTACGACAGGAGATTCCAGTTCTTC.